This is a list of T cell receptor beta chains from one sample in a study of shared clonotypes between healthy human individuals. The assay was immunoSEQ multiplex PCR, and TCRdb's table has in-frame clones only and misses some. The table shows 2 million to 2.5 million clones, with 90% to 95% occurring only once. Source material: naive CD8+ T cells from PBMCs. Receptors were obtained from a man in his late teens or twenties in good health. Some clones in this sample may be carry-over from other donors' samples. The CDR3 runs from the conserved cysteine through the conserved F or W. Fields, in order: D gene, clone size, J gene, V gene, CDR3 protein, CDR3 DNA. The D gene is left open where the match is weak. Some rows have no size entry. The others give once, few or many, or a class for an expanded clone.

D: TRBD2; size: .; J: TRBJ2-1; V: TRBV4-2; CDR3: CASSQGVLSREARYNEQFF; DNA: TGTGCCAGCAGCCAAGGAGTACTCTCGCGGGAGGCGCGGTACAATGAGCAGTTCTTC
D: .; size: .; J: TRBJ2-7; V: TRBV27; CDR3: CASSFQAAEIYEQYF; DNA: TGTGCCAGCAGTTTCCAGGCGGCCGAGATCTACGAGCAGTACTTC
D: .; size: .; J: TRBJ2-1; V: TRBV29-1; CDR3: CSSHGQFWPNEQFF; DNA: TGCAGCTCCCACGGCCAGTTTTGGCCCAATGAGCAGTTCTTC
D: .; size: once; J: TRBJ2-1; V: TRBV27; CDR3: CASSLGTASSYNEQFF; DNA: TGTGCCAGCAGTTTAGGAACGGCGAGCTCCTACAATGAGCAGTTCTTC
D: TRBD2; size: .; J: TRBJ2-1; V: TRBV28; CDR3: CASSLFRASGDYNEQFF; DNA: TGTGCCAGCAGTTTATTCAGGGCTAGCGGAGATTACAATGAGCAGTTCTTC
D: .; size: once; J: TRBJ1-2; V: TRBV27; CDR3: CASSPDMGSNYGYTF; DNA: TGTGCCAGCAGTCCTGACATGGGATCTAACTATGGCTACACCTTC
D: .; size: .; J: TRBJ2-6; V: TRBV4-3; CDR3: CASSQDWGVLTF; DNA: TGCGCCAGCAGCCAAGATTGGGGGGTCCTGACTTTC
D: TRBD1; size: .; J: TRBJ2-2; V: TRBV10-1; CDR3: CASSREQGRDTGELFF; DNA: TGCGCCAGCAGCAGAGAACAGGGGCGGGACACCGGGGAGCTGTTTTTT
D: .; size: .; J: TRBJ2-5; V: TRBV7-3; CDR3: CASSASRLVQETQYF; DNA: TGTGCCAGCAGCGCCAGCCGACTAGTCCAAGAGACCCAGTACTTC
D: .; size: .; J: TRBJ2-6; V: TRBV4-1; CDR3: CASSQRGPSTGANVLTF; DNA: TGCGCCAGCAGCCAACGAGGACCCAGCACTGGGGCCAACGTCCTGACTTTC
D: TRBD1; size: .; J: TRBJ1-3; V: TRBV13; CDR3: CASSIGQGSIGNTIYF; DNA: TGTGCCAGCAGCATAGGACAGGGCTCAATTGGAAACACCATATATTTT
D: .; size: .; J: TRBJ1-2; V: TRBV4-3; CDR3: CASSQDSRLGYTF; DNA: TGCGCCAGCAGCCAAGATTCCAGGCTTGGCTACACCTTC
D: .; size: .; J: TRBJ2-7; V: TRBV7-6; CDR3: CASSRTRAYEQYF; DNA: TGTGCCAGCAGCCGGACCCGTGCCTACGAGCAGTACTTC
D: TRBD1; size: .; J: TRBJ2-7; V: TRBV5-5; CDR3: CASSEWTGGSYEQYF; DNA: TGTGCCAGCAGCGAGTGGACAGGGGGGTCGTACGAGCAGTACTTC
D: TRBD2; size: .; J: TRBJ2-3; V: TRBV9; CDR3: CASSVSLTSGSEADTQYF; DNA: TGTGCCAGCAGCGTTTCTTTGACTAGCGGGAGCGAGGCAGATACGCAGTATTTT
D: .; size: .; J: TRBJ1-1; V: TRBV7-2; CDR3: CASSFHGGTEAFF; DNA: TGTGCCAGCAGCTTCCACGGGGGGACTGAAGCTTTCTTT
D: TRBD1; size: .; J: TRBJ2-7; V: TRBV7-6; CDR3: CASSSTLGTGGFEQYF; DNA: TGTGCCAGCAGCTCGACCCTCGGGACAGGGGGTTTCGAGCAGTACTTC
D: .; size: .; J: TRBJ2-7; V: TRBV28; CDR3: CASSSLTVTGFGYEQYF; DNA: TGTGCCAGCAGTAGTTTAACGGTAACAGGGTTTGGGTACGAGCAGTACTTC
D: .; size: .; J: TRBJ2-7; V: TRBV15; CDR3: CATSRGPARVGYEQYF; DNA: TGTGCCACCAGCAGAGGACCGGCCAGGGTGGGTTACGAGCAGTACTTC
D: .; size: .; J: TRBJ2-3; V: TRBV7-9; CDR3: CASSLSGRRPDTQYF; DNA: TGTGCCAGCAGCTTATCTGGGAGGAGGCCAGATACGCAGTATTTT
D: .; size: .; J: TRBJ2-7; V: TRBV15; CDR3: CATSTSRDYEQYF; DNA: TGTGCCACCAGCACCTCCCGGGACTACGAGCAGTACTTC